The TCR beta chain described here comes from a study of blood T cell repertoires in COVID-19. Study as a whole: COVID-19 samples, acute and convalescent, were from the United States, Italy and Spain.

The count of this clone is one. This CDR3 has 14 residues. V was clipped by 2 bases and J by 3 bases, with 9 bases between them. Germline values: CDR1 SGHRS, CDR2 YFSETQ. Authors' methods: Estimation of nucleated cell counts was performed using reference gene primer amplification. Sequencing used immunoSEQ multiplex PCR; TCRdb keeps in-frame clones, though not all of them. The V and J calls and clone size come from that table; D and trimming were worked out from the DNA. The table shows around 220,000 clones, with approximately 81% occurring only once. This receptor was identified in a man in his thirties or forties with active or convalescent COVID-19. Sample: peripheral blood. V usage is TRBV5-1 and J usage is TRBJ1-5; D is ambiguous. CDR3 nucleotide sequence: TGCGCCAGCAGCTTCGACGGAGTCAATCAGCCCCAGCATTTT. Translation gives CASSFDGVNQPQHF.